This T cell receptor beta chain came from a study of T cell changes during pregnancy in multiple sclerosis. The data were produced by immunoSEQ multiplex PCR, yet TCRdb's version contains in-frame clones alone and is incomplete. The sample records roughly 110,000 clones, 91% being singletons. Trimming took off 4 bases at V and 7 bases at J, with 11 bases between the two ends. In germline, CDR1 is MDHEN, CDR2 SYDVKM. CDR3 length: 13 residues. The chain links TRBV28 to TRBJ2-1; D might be TRBD1 (5 bases). The TCR comes from a female donor with multiple sclerosis, enrolled in a pregnancy study. The sequenced sample was peripheral blood, obtained before pregnancy. In DNA, the CDR3 is TGTGCCAGCAGTTCGACCCCAGGGAATGAGCAGTTCTTC. Protein: CASSSTPGNEQFF.